The subject of this entry is one T cell receptor (beta chain). Its antigen is still unknown. With 6 bases removed from V and 7 bases from J, the gap between germline ends came to 12 bases. In germline, CDR1 is SGHTA, CDR2 FQGNSA. The CDR3 runs to 13 residues. This specimen belongs to a study of OX40 agonist ivuxolimab in advanced cancers. In the study overall: Patients took ivuxolimab, an agonistic anti-OX40 (CD134) antibody.

General study findings and limits: With doses of 0.1 to 3.0 mg/kg, CD4+ and CD8+ blood T cells had undergone clonal expansion by week 6. Expanded peripheral T cell antigen specificity was not determined.

The protocol was immunoSEQ multiplex PCR, while the TCRdb copy is restricted to in-frame clones and leaves out a portion. The sample shows roughly 80,000 clones, around nine tenths of them seen only once. The source is an adult with an advanced solid tumor such as melanoma, head and neck, liver or kidney cancer. The V call is TRBV7-2, the J call TRBJ1-4, with no clear D. Sequenced here: CD4+ or CD8+ T cells sorted from blood, sampled in a trial of the OX40 agonist ivuxolimab. The CDR3 bases are TGTGCCAGCAGTTTCCGACAAGGTGAAAAACTGTTTTTT. As protein: CASSFRQGEKLFF.